The clone carrying this TCR beta chain was observed a handful of times. Each CDR3 protein is one row after TCRdb ran MiXCR on the RT-PCR reads. The sample lists fewer than 250,000 distinct CDR3 sequences; approximately 14% were seen once. From germline, CDR1 is LGHDT and CDR2 YNNKEL (reference sequence). This CDR3 is 18 amino acids long. The V and J ends lost 3 bases and 2 bases respectively, with 23 bases between them. These data belong to a study of response to subunit inactivated influenza vaccine. The receptor was derived from a middle-aged man who received an inactivated influenza vaccine. The sequences come from CD8+ T cells sorted from PBMCs, collected 5 days after vaccination. The V gene is TRBV3-1, the J gene TRBJ2-7; D might be TRBD1 (7 bases). The chain's CDR3 is CASSQGGSGQRSTYEQYF. CDR3 DNA sequence: TGTGCCAGCAGCCAGGGGGGTTCGGGACAGAGGAGCACCTACGAGCAGTACTTC.